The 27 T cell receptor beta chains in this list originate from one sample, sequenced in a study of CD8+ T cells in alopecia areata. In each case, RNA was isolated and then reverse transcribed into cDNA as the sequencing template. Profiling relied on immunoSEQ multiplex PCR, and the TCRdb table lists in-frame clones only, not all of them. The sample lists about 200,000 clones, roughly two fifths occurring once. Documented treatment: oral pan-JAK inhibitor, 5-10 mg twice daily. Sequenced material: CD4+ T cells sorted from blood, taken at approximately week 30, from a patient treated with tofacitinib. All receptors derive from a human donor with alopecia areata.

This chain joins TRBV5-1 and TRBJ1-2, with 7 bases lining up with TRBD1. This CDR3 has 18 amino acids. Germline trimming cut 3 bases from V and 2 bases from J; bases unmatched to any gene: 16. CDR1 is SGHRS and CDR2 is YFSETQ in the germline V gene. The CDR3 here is CASSSIRRQGRPNYGYTF. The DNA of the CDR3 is TGCGCCAGCAGCTCGATAAGACGACAGGGAAGGCCGAACTATGGCTACACCTTC.

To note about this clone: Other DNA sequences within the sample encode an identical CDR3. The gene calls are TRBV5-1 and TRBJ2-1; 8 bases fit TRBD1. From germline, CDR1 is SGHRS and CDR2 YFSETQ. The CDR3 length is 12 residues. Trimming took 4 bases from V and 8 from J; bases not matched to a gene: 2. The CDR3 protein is CASSPDRDEQFF. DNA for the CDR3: TGCGCCAGCAGCCCGGACAGGGATGAGCAGTTCTTC.

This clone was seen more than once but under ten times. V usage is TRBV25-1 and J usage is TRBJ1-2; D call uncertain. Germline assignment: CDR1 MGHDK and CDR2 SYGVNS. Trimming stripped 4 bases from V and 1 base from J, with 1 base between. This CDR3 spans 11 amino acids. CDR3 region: CASSVNYGYTF. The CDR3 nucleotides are TGTGCCAGCAGTGTTAACTATGGCTACACCTTC.

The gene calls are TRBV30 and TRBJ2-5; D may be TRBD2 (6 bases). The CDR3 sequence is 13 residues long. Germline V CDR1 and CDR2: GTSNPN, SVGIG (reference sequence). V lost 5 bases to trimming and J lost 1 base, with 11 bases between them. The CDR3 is CAWGGLIQETQYF. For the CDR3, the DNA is TGTGCCTGGGGGGGACTGATCCAAGAGACCCAGTACTTC.

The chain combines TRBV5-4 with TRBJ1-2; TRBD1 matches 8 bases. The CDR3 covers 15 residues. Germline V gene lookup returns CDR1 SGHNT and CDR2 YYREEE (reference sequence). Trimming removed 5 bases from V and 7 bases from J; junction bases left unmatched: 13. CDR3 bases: TGTGCCAGCAGGCAAACAGGGGGTAGGAAGGGTGGCTACACCTTC. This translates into CASRQTGGRKGGYTF.

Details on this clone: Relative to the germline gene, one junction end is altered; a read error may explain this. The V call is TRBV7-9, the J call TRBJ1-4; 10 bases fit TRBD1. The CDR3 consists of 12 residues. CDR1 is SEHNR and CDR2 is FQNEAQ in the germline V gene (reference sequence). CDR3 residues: CASSLEGTGALF. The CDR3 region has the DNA TGTGCCAGCAGCTTAGAGGGGACAGGGGCGCTCTTT.

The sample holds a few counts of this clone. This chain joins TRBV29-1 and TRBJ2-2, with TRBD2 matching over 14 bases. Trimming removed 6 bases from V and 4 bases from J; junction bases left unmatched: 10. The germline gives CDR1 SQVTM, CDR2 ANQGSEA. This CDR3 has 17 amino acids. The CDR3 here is CSVQKRGLAGATGELFF. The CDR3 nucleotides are TGCAGCGTCCAGAAGAGGGGACTAGCGGGAGCCACCGGGGAGCTGTTTTTT.

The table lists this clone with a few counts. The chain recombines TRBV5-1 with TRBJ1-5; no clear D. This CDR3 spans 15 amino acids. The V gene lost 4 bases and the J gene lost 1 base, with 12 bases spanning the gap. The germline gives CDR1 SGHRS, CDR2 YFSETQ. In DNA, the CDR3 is TGCGCCAGCAGCCCCGACCCGTGGAGCAATCAGCCCCAGCATTTT. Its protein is CASSPDPWSNQPQHF.

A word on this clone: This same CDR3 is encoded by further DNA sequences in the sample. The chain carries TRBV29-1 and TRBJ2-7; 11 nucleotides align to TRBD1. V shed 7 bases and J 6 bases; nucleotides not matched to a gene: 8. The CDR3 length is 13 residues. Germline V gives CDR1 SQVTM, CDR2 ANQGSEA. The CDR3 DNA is TGCAGCGCCGGGACCGGGACAGGGGGCGAGCAGTACTTC. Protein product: CSAGTGTGGEQYF.

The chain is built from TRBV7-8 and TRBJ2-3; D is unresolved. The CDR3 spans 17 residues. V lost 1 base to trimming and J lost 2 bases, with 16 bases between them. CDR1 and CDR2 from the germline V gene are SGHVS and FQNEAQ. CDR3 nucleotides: TGTGCCAGCAGCTTAGTATGGACCCCTCGTACCACAGATACGCAGTATTTT. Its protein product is CASSLVWTPRTTDTQYF.

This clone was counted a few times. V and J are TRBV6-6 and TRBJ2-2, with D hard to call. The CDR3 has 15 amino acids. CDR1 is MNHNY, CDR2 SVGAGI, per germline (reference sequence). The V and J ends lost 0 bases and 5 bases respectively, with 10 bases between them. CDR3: CASSYSASSTGELFF. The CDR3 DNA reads TGTGCCAGCAGTTACTCGGCCAGCTCAACCGGGGAGCTGTTTTTT.

For the CDR3, the DNA is TGCGCCAGCAGCTTCGGAGGGGCGGCTGAAGCTTTCTTT. This translates into CASSFGGAAEAFF. This chain links TRBV5-1 with TRBJ1-1; TRBD1 is a possible D gene (5 bases). The CDR3 runs to 13 residues. Germline V gene lookup returns CDR1 SGHRS and CDR2 YFSETQ. V was trimmed by 2 bases and J by 6 bases, leaving 11 bases between them.

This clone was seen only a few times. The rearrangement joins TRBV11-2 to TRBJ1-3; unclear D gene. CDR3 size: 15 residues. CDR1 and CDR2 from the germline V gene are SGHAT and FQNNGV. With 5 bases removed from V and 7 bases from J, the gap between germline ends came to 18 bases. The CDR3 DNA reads TGTGCCAGCAGCGCCTCGAGGACCAGTTGGAACACCATATATTTT. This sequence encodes CASSASRTSWNTIYF.

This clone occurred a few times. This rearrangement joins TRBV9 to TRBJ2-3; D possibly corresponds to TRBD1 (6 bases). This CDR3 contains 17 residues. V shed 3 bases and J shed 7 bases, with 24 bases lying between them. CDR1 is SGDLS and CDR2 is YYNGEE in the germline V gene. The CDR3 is CASSDQFRDKSMNTQYF. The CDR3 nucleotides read TGTGCCAGCAGCGACCAATTCCGGGACAAGTCAATGAATACGCAGTATTTT.

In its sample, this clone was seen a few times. The CDR3 here is CASSSDRVTEAFF. As DNA, the CDR3 is TGTGCCAGCAGCTCGGACAGGGTGACTGAAGCTTTCTTT. The chain couples TRBV2 to TRBJ1-1, with 8 bases matching TRBD1. From germline, CDR1 is SNHLY and CDR2 FYNNEI. V was clipped by 6 bases and J by 5 bases; unmatched bases: 5. This CDR3 has 13 amino acids.

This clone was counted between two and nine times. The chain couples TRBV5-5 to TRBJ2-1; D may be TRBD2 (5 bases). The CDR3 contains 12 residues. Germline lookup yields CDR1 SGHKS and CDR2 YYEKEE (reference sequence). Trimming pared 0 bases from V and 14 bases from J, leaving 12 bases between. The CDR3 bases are TGTGCCAGCAGCTTGGTTGACACGCGGGAGTTCTTC. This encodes CASSLVDTREFF.

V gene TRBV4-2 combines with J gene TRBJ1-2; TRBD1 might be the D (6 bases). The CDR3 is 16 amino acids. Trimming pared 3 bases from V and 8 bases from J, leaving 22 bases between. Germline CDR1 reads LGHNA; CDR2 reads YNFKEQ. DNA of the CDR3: TGTGCCAGCAGCCAGATTGGGAACAGGGACGTAGAAGGCTACACCTTC. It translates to CASSQIGNRDVEGYTF.

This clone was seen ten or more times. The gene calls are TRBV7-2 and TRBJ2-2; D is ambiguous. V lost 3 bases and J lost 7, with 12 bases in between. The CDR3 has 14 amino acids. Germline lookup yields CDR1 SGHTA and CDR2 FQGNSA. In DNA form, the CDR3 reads TGTGCCAGCAGCTTGTTAGGGAAGGGCGGGGAGCTGTTTTTT. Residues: CASSLLGKGGELFF.

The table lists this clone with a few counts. The CDR3 is CASRDWTTDTQYF. The CDR3 nucleotides read TGTGCCAGCAGGGACTGGACTACAGATACGCAGTATTTT. This chain connects TRBV25-1 to TRBJ2-3; TRBD2 might be the D (5 bases). The germline CDR1 and CDR2 sequences are MGHDK and SYGVNS. Trimming removed 6 bases at V and 3 bases at J, with 10 bases between. The CDR3 length is 13 residues.

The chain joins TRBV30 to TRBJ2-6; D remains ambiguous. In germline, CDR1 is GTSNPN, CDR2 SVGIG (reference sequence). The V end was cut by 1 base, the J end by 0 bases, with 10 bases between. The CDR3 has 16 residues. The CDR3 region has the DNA TGTGCCTGGAGTGCTCCACACCTCTCTGGGGCCAACGTCCTGACTTTC. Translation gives CAWSAPHLSGANVLTF.

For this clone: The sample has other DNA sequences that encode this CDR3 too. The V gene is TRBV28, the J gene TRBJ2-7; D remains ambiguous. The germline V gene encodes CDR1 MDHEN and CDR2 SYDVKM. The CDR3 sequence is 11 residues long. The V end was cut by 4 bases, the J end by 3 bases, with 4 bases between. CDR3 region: CASSSLYEQYF. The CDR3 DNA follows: TGTGCCAGCAGTTCCCTCTACGAGCAGTACTTC.

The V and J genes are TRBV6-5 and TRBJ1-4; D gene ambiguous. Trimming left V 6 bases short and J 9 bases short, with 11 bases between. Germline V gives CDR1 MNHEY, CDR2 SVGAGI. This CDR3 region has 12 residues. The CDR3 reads CASSRDTKKLFF. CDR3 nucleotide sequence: TGTGCCAGCAGCCGTGACACCAAAAAACTGTTTTTT.

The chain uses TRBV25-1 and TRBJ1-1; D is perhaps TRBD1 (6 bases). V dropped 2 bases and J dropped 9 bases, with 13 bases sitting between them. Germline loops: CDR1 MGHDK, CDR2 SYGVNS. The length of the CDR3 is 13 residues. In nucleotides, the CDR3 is TGTGCCAGCAGTGAAATGCAAGGGGGAAAAGCTTTCTTT. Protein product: CASSEMQGGKAFF. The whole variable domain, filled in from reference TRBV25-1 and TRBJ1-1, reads EADIYQTPRYLVIGTGKKITLECSQTMGHDKMYWYQQDPGMELHLIHYSYGVNSTEKGDLSSESTVSRIRTEHFPLTLESARPSHTSQYLCASSEMQGGKAFFGQGTRLTVV.

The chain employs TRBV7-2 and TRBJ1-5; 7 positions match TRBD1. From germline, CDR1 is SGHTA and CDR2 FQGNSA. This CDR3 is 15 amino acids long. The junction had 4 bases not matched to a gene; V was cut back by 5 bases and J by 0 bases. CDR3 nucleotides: TGTGCCAGCAGCATACAGGGGTATAGCAATCAGCCCCAGCATTTT. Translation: CASSIQGYSNQPQHF.

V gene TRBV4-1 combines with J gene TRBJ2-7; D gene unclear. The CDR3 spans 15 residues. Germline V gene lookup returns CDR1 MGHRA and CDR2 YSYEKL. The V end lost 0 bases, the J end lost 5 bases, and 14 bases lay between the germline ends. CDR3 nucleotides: TGCGCCAGCAGCCAAGACGTACCCTCGCCGCACGAGCAGTACTTC. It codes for CASSQDVPSPHEQYF.

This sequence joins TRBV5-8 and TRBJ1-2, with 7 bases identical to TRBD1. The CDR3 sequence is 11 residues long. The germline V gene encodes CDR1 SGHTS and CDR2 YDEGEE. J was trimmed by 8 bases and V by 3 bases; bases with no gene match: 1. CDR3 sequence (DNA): TGTGCCAGCAGCTGGGACAGCGGCTACACCTTC. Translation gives CASSWDSGYTF. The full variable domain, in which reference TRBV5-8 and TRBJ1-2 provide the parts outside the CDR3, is EAGVTQSPTHLIKTRGQQATLRCSPISGHTSVYWYQQALGLGLQFLLWYDEGEERNRGNFPPRFSGRQFPNYSSELNVNALELEDSALYLCASSWDSGYTFGSGTRLTVV.

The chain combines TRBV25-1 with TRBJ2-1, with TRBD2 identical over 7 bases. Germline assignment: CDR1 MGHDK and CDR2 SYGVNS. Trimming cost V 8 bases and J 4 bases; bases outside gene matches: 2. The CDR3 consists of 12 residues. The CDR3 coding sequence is TGTGCCAGCGGGACTAAATACAATGAGCAGTTCTTC. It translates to CASGTKYNEQFF.